This is a list of T cell receptor beta chains from one sample in a study of cytomegalovirus exposure and HLA in healthy donors. Measured with immunoSEQ multiplex PCR; TCRdb has only the in-frame clones, and not every one. The data hold 90,000 to 150,000 clones, with roughly 80% observed a single time. The specimen sequenced was PBMCs. Source of these receptors: a woman under 40 in good health and CMV-seropositive. CDR3s include the opening cysteine and the closing phenylalanine or tryptophan. Fields, in order: D gene, J gene, clone size, V gene, CDR3 DNA, CDR3 protein. The D gene is left open where the match is weak. The size field is filled for only some rows; it gives once, few, many or a size class.

d_gene: TRBD2; j_gene: TRBJ2-5; abundance: few; v_gene: TRBV5-1; CDR3nt: TGCGCCAGCAGCCAAGGACTAGCGGGGGGGGAGCAAGAGACCCAGTACTTC; CDR3aa: CASSQGLAGGEQETQYF
d_gene: TRBD2; j_gene: TRBJ2-5; abundance: .; v_gene: TRBV5-1; CDR3nt: TGCGCCAGCAGCTTACTAGTTAGCGGGGGTCAAGAGACCCAGTACTTC; CDR3aa: CASSLLVSGGQETQYF
d_gene: .; j_gene: TRBJ2-5; abundance: .; v_gene: TRBV2; CDR3nt: TGTGCCACCGGACACTCGCGAAATGAAGAGACCCAGTACTTC; CDR3aa: CATGHSRNEETQYF
d_gene: .; j_gene: TRBJ1-5; abundance: .; v_gene: TRBV4-3; CDR3nt: TGCGCCAGCAGCCCGAGCCGAAATAGCAATCAGCCCCAGCATTTT; CDR3aa: CASSPSRNSNQPQHF
d_gene: TRBD2; j_gene: TRBJ2-7; abundance: .; v_gene: TRBV6-4; CDR3nt: TGTGCCAGCAGTGCGAGGCTAGCGGGGGGGCATGAGCAGTACTTC; CDR3aa: CASSARLAGGHEQYF
d_gene: .; j_gene: TRBJ2-7; abundance: .; v_gene: TRBV25-1; CDR3nt: TGTGCCAGCACGGCCAGGGGAAGCTCCGAGCAGTACTTC; CDR3aa: CASTARGSSEQYF
d_gene: .; j_gene: TRBJ2-1; abundance: .; v_gene: TRBV5-6; CDR3nt: TGTGCCAGCAGCCATCCGGGACTCTCCCGGGAGCAGTTCTTC; CDR3aa: CASSHPGLSREQFF
d_gene: .; j_gene: TRBJ1-2; abundance: .; v_gene: TRBV14; CDR3nt: TGTGCCAGCAGCAGCGGACTGATATATGGCTACACCTTC; CDR3aa: CASSSGLIYGYTF
d_gene: .; j_gene: TRBJ1-1; abundance: .; v_gene: TRBV4-3; CDR3nt: TGCGCCAGCAGCCTGGATACAGGGACTGAAGCTTTCTTT; CDR3aa: CASSLDTGTEAFF
d_gene: .; j_gene: TRBJ2-2; abundance: .; v_gene: TRBV5-1; CDR3nt: TGCGCCAGCAGCTTGGACCCAGACGGGGAGCTGTTTTTT; CDR3aa: CASSLDPDGELFF